These 11 T cell receptor beta chains share one sample of origin, sequenced in a study of cytomegalovirus exposure and HLA in healthy donors (dated by TCRdb to the late 2010s). Library creation used the immunoSEQ multiplex PCR assay. The source is immuneACCESS, and TCRdb retained only in-frame sequences with V and J called. Part of the clones is not carried over; for the studies checked, unresolved V genes explain less than half of this, and the remainder is unexplained. The sample profile shows about 98,000 clones; roughly 89% of them were found once. The top ten clonotypes cover roughly 3.8% of the sample. Sequencing was performed on PBMCs. The receptors here all came from a woman aged 25 to 39 in good health and CMV-seronegative.

The rearrangement uses TRBV5-4 and TRBJ2-1; 7 bases map to TRBD2. Germline V lookup: CDR1 SGHNT, CDR2 YYREEE (reference sequence). With 4 bases clipped from V and 0 bases from J, the junction kept 13 bases outside the gene matches. The CDR3 is 18 residues long. CDR3 amino acids: CASSTGGRGGSSYNEQFF. As DNA, the CDR3 is TGTGCCAGCAGCACCGGAGGTCGGGGCGGGAGCTCCTACAATGAGCAGTTCTTC.

The chain uses TRBV19 and TRBJ1-5; 9 nucleotides match TRBD1. Germline CDR1 and CDR2: LNHDA and SQIVND (reference sequence). Germline trimming cut 10 bases from V and 5 bases from J; bases unmatched to any gene: 15. The CDR3 is made up of 16 amino acids. The CDR3 coding sequence is TGTGCCACCAGACCCGGGACAGGGATTGGTCATCAGCCCCAGCATTTT. This encodes CATRPGTGIGHQPQHF.

The chain joins TRBV19 to TRBJ2-7; the D gene is possibly TRBD1 (5 bases). This CDR3 is built from 14 residues. The V and J ends lost 6 bases and 2 bases respectively, with 14 bases between them. CDR1 is LNHDA, CDR2 SQIVND, per germline (reference sequence). The CDR3 loop is CASRLSTATYEQYF. CDR3 DNA: TGTGCCAGTAGACTCTCGACAGCTACCTACGAGCAGTACTTC.

The chain joins TRBV6-5 to TRBJ1-1; D gene uncertain. V shed 2 bases and J shed 0 bases, with 10 bases lying between them. The CDR3 length is 15 residues. The germline V gene has CDR1 MNHEY and CDR2 SVGAGI. DNA for the CDR3: TGTGCCAGCAGTTACGAGGATCCCATGAACACTGAAGCTTTCTTT. Protein product: CASSYEDPMNTEAFF.

The CDR3 coding sequence is TGTGCCAGCAGGGGACAGGGCTATGGCTACACCTTC. It encodes CASRGQGYGYTF. The rearrangement links TRBV9 to TRBJ1-2; 9 positions agree with TRBD1. This CDR3 has 12 residues. Losses at the gene ends were 5 bases for V and 4 bases for J; bases not matched to a gene: 0. In germline, CDR1 is SGDLS, CDR2 YYNGEE.

This CDR3 is CASSLRPGATGELFF. The CDR3 coding sequence is TGTGCCAGCAGCTTACGTCCGGGAGCCACCGGGGAGCTGTTTTTT. The gene calls are TRBV7-3 and TRBJ2-2, with D possibly matching TRBD2 (6 bases). V lost 2 bases and J lost 4, with 11 bases in between. Looked up from germline, CDR1 is SGHTA and CDR2 is FQGTGA. This CDR3 is 15 amino acids long.

This clone was detected once. The chain uses TRBV5-5 and TRBJ2-1, with 11 bases lining up with TRBD1. The CDR3 consists of 15 residues. Unmatched junction bases numbered 9, after V lost 5 bases and J lost 8 bases. Germline CDR1 SGHKS, CDR2 YYEKEE (reference sequence). DNA of the CDR3: TGTGCCAGCAGTACCGGGACAGGGGGTTTTGATGAGCAGTTCTTC. This codes for CASSTGTGGFDEQFF. The full variable domain, with the rest looked up from reference TRBV5-5 and TRBJ2-1, is DAGVTQSPTHLIKTRGQQVTLRCSPISGHKSVSWYQQVLGQGPQFIFQYYEKEERGRGNFPDRFSARQFPNYSSELNVNALLLGDSALYLCASSTGTGGFDEQFFGPGTRLTVL.

The chain employs TRBV14 and TRBJ2-7, with D perhaps matching TRBD1 (5 bases). CDR3 length: 14 residues. Trimming removed 4 bases at V and 7 bases at J, with 17 bases between. CDR1 SGHDN and CDR2 FVKESK come from the germline V gene. The CDR3 DNA reads as TGTGCCAGCAGCCTCCGGACACAGTCCAGGGAGCAGTACTTC. Amino acids: CASSLRTQSREQYF.

This CDR3 reads CASSGTGVGEQYF. Here the CDR3 DNA reads TGTGCCAGCAGTGGGACAGGGGTTGGTGAGCAGTACTTC. This rearrangement joins TRBV2 to TRBJ2-7; 9 nucleotides line up with TRBD1. V shed 4 bases and J 7 bases; nucleotides not matched to a gene: 5. The CDR3 length is 13 residues. CDR1 is SNHLY, CDR2 FYNNEI, per germline.

In DNA form, the CDR3 reads TGTGCCAGCAGTTTCGCAGGGGCGAGCCAGCCCCAGCATTTT. It translates to CASSFAGASQPQHF. The chain links TRBV28 to TRBJ1-5, with D possibly TRBD1 on 6 matching bases. V was pared by 3 bases and J by 7 bases, with 13 bases between. There are 14 residues in the CDR3. CDR1 MDHEN and CDR2 SYDVKM come from the germline V gene.

The chain has TRBV6-4 and TRBJ2-1, with 8 bases lining up with TRBD1. Unmatched junction bases numbered 12, after V lost 6 bases and J lost 8 bases. The CDR3 runs 15 residues. Germline CDR1 MRHNA, CDR2 SNTAGT. CDR3 sequence reads: CASSITGGFNYEQFF. DNA for the CDR3: TGTGCCAGCAGCATTACAGGGGGGTTCAATTATGAGCAGTTCTTC.